The clone carrying this T cell receptor (beta chain) was seen more than once but under ten times. The sample comes from a study of blood T cell repertoires in COVID-19. This CDR3 contains 13 residues. The trim removed 9 bases at V and 8 bases at J, leaving 11 bases unmatched. TCRdb keeps only in-frame clones here, not all; method: immunoSEQ multiplex PCR. The sample has about 70,000 clones, roughly 82% seen once. The sequence was obtained from an older woman with acute or convalescent COVID-19. V is TRBV23-1 and J is TRBJ1-2, with 8 nucleotides matching TRBD1. TRBV23-1 is an open reading frame, and its role is uncertain. The specimen was peripheral blood. The DNA for the CDR3 is TGCGCCAGGACAACCGGGACAGGTGGAGGCTACACCTTC. It translates to CARTTGTGGGYTF.